Listed below are T cell receptor beta chains from one sample, sequenced in a study of blood T cell repertoires in COVID-19. Profiling relied on immunoSEQ multiplex PCR, and the TCRdb table lists in-frame clones only, not all of them. The sample consists of some 250,000 clones, about 86% of them appearing once. Material for sequencing was peripheral blood. The origin of the receptors is a man aged 40-49 years with active or convalescent COVID-19. Each CDR3 is given with its conserved first and last residue. A D gene is named only where the DNA matches it firmly. Clone sizes are given selectively: once, few, many, or a class where the clone is expanded.

d_gene: .; len: 13; abundance: once; j_gene: TRBJ1-3; v_gene: TRBV10-3; CDR3nt: TGTGCCATCAGTCCAGGTCCTGGAAACACCATATATTTT; CDR3aa: CAISPGPGNTIYF
d_gene: .; len: 17; abundance: .; j_gene: TRBJ2-5; v_gene: TRBV15; CDR3nt: TGTGCCACCAGCAGAGATATAGGTGGCAGGGTGAAAGAGACCCAGTACTTC; CDR3aa: CATSRDIGGRVKETQYF
d_gene: .; len: 13; abundance: .; j_gene: TRBJ1-3; v_gene: TRBV7-9; CDR3nt: TGTGCCAGCGACCTAGGCTCTGGAAACACCATATATTTT; CDR3aa: CASDLGSGNTIYF
d_gene: .; len: 12; abundance: few; j_gene: TRBJ1-1; v_gene: TRBV6-5; CDR3nt: TGTGCCAGCAGTTCCCCGACAGATTTAGCTTTCTTT; CDR3aa: CASSSPTDLAFF
d_gene: .; len: 13; abundance: .; j_gene: TRBJ2-1; v_gene: TRBV6-6; CDR3nt: TGTGCCAGCACGAGAGGTCAATACAATGAGCAGTTCTTC; CDR3aa: CASTRGQYNEQFF
d_gene: TRBD1; len: 12; abundance: .; j_gene: TRBJ2-7; v_gene: TRBV30; CDR3nt: TGTGCCTTCGGACAGGGGTCCTACGAGCAGTACTTC; CDR3aa: CAFGQGSYEQYF
d_gene: TRBD1; len: 18; abundance: .; j_gene: TRBJ1-5; v_gene: TRBV4-1; CDR3nt: TGCGCCAGCAGCCAACGGGTCCAGGGGGCAGCCCAGAATCAGCCCCAGCATTTT; CDR3aa: CASSQRVQGAAQNQPQHF
d_gene: .; len: 12; abundance: .; j_gene: TRBJ1-6; v_gene: TRBV6-5; CDR3nt: TGTGCCAGCAGCGGGTCTGATTCACCCCTCCACTTT; CDR3aa: CASSGSDSPLHF
d_gene: TRBD2; len: 18; abundance: .; j_gene: TRBJ2-1; v_gene: TRBV24-1; CDR3nt: TGTGCCACCAGTGAGCCGACGACTAGCGGGGGCCCCTACAATGAGCAGTTCTTC; CDR3aa: CATSEPTTSGGPYNEQFF
d_gene: .; len: 16; abundance: .; j_gene: TRBJ2-1; v_gene: TRBV5-6; CDR3nt: TGTGCCAGCAGCTCCGGAGGGCTTCTTTCCTACAATGAGCAGTTCTTC; CDR3aa: CASSSGGLLSYNEQFF
d_gene: .; len: 13; abundance: .; j_gene: TRBJ2-1; v_gene: TRBV30; CDR3nt: TGTGCCTGGACCCGGGACTTGAACAATGAGCAGTTCTTC; CDR3aa: CAWTRDLNNEQFF
d_gene: .; len: 14; abundance: .; j_gene: TRBJ1-5; v_gene: TRBV3-1/TRBV3-2; CDR3nt: TGTGCCAGCAGCCAAGGGTCCCGCAGTCAGCCCCAGCATTTT; CDR3aa: CASSQGSRSQPQHF
d_gene: TRBD2; len: 15; abundance: .; j_gene: TRBJ2-3; v_gene: TRBV29-1; CDR3nt: TGCAGCGTCCGCGGCCGGGAGGGAGCCACAGATACGCAGTATTTT; CDR3aa: CSVRGREGATDTQYF
d_gene: .; len: 10; abundance: once; j_gene: TRBJ1-1; v_gene: TRBV30; CDR3nt: TGTGCGGGAGTTGTAGCTGAAGCTTTCTTT; CDR3aa: CAGVVAEAFF
d_gene: .; len: 14; abundance: .; j_gene: TRBJ1-1; v_gene: TRBV7-9; CDR3nt: TGTGCCAGCAGCTTAAACCACGCAGGCGCTGAAGCTTTCTTT; CDR3aa: CASSLNHAGAEAFF
d_gene: .; len: 15; abundance: .; j_gene: TRBJ1-5; v_gene: TRBV30; CDR3nt: TGTGCCTGGAGTACCGGGACAATTAGCAATCAGCCCCAGCATTTT; CDR3aa: CAWSTGTISNQPQHF
d_gene: .; len: 14; abundance: .; j_gene: TRBJ1-1; v_gene: TRBV15; CDR3nt: TGTGCCACCAGCAGAGATGGCTCTGCTCGTGAAGCTTTCTTT; CDR3aa: CATSRDGSAREAFF
d_gene: .; len: 14; abundance: few; j_gene: TRBJ1-5; v_gene: TRBV19; CDR3nt: TGTGCCAGTAGTACAACAGGGAAGAATCAGCCCCAGCATTTT; CDR3aa: CASSTTGKNQPQHF
d_gene: TRBD1; len: 15; abundance: once; j_gene: TRBJ1-4; v_gene: TRBV30; CDR3nt: TGTGCCTGGAGTGACGGGACAGGGAAGTATGAAAAACTGTTTTTT; CDR3aa: CAWSDGTGKYEKLFF
d_gene: .; len: 12; abundance: .; j_gene: TRBJ1-1; v_gene: TRBV29-1; CDR3nt: TGCAGCGCCCTGAGAGAAACAGGTGAAGCTTTCTTT; CDR3aa: CSALRETGEAFF
d_gene: .; len: 13; abundance: .; j_gene: TRBJ1-2; v_gene: TRBV7-2; CDR3nt: TGTGCCAGCAGCTTAATTGGTGCAGGTGGCTACACCTTC; CDR3aa: CASSLIGAGGYTF
d_gene: TRBD1; len: 15; abundance: .; j_gene: TRBJ2-2; v_gene: TRBV19; CDR3nt: TGTGCCAGTAGTATCAAGACAGGGGGCACCGGGGAGCTGTTTTTT; CDR3aa: CASSIKTGGTGELFF
d_gene: .; len: 14; abundance: .; j_gene: TRBJ2-2; v_gene: TRBV5-4; CDR3nt: TGTGCCAGCAGCTTTGCGGGGATAAACGGGGAGCTGTTTTTT; CDR3aa: CASSFAGINGELFF
d_gene: TRBD1; len: 13; abundance: .; j_gene: TRBJ2-5; v_gene: TRBV10-1; CDR3nt: TGCGCCAGCTCACAGGGGTACCAAGAGACCCAGTACTTC; CDR3aa: CASSQGYQETQYF
d_gene: TRBD1; len: 15; abundance: .; j_gene: TRBJ2-7; v_gene: TRBV3-1/TRBV3-2; CDR3nt: TGTGCCAGCAGCCGCCGGGACAGCAGCTCCTACGAGCAGTACTTC; CDR3aa: CASSRRDSSSYEQYF
d_gene: .; len: 16; abundance: .; j_gene: TRBJ1-5; v_gene: TRBV15; CDR3nt: TGTGCCACCAGCAGAGATTTCGGGGTGAGCAATCAGCCCCAGCATTTT; CDR3aa: CATSRDFGVSNQPQHF
d_gene: TRBD1; len: 15; abundance: .; j_gene: TRBJ2-1; v_gene: TRBV5-6; CDR3nt: TGTGCCAGCGGCGACTTACAGGGGGAGTACAATGAGCAGTTCTTC; CDR3aa: CASGDLQGEYNEQFF
d_gene: TRBD2; len: 15; abundance: .; j_gene: TRBJ2-2; v_gene: TRBV5-1; CDR3nt: TGCGCCAGCAGCTTGAGCGGGAGAAGGAGCGGGGAGCTGTTTTTT; CDR3aa: CASSLSGRRSGELFF
d_gene: TRBD1; len: 12; abundance: .; j_gene: TRBJ1-2; v_gene: TRBV19; CDR3nt: TGTGCCAGTAGTGTACGGGACAGGGCCTACACCTTC; CDR3aa: CASSVRDRAYTF
d_gene: TRBD1; len: 15; abundance: few; j_gene: TRBJ2-3; v_gene: TRBV10-2; CDR3nt: TGCGCCAGCCGAGAGGGAACGACAGGGTCTGATACGCAGTATTTT; CDR3aa: CASREGTTGSDTQYF
d_gene: TRBD2; len: 13; abundance: few; j_gene: TRBJ2-5; v_gene: TRBV3-1/TRBV3-2; CDR3nt: TGTGCCAGCAGCCAGACGGGGGGAGAGACCCAGTACTTC; CDR3aa: CASSQTGGETQYF
d_gene: TRBD2; len: 15; abundance: .; j_gene: TRBJ2-7; v_gene: TRBV4-2; CDR3nt: TGTGCCAGCAGCCCCTTAGGACTAGCGGAGTACGAGCAGTACTTC; CDR3aa: CASSPLGLAEYEQYF
d_gene: .; len: 11; abundance: .; j_gene: TRBJ2-7; v_gene: TRBV12-3/TRBV12-4; CDR3nt: TGTGCCAGCACTCTAGTCGGCGAGCAGTACTTC; CDR3aa: CASTLVGEQYF
d_gene: TRBD1; len: 16; abundance: .; j_gene: TRBJ2-3; v_gene: TRBV9; CDR3nt: TGTGCCAGCAGCGTATGGGGACAGGGGCTGGAAAATACGCAGTATTTT; CDR3aa: CASSVWGQGLENTQYF
d_gene: TRBD2; len: 18; abundance: .; j_gene: TRBJ2-3; v_gene: TRBV28; CDR3nt: TGTGCCAGCAGTTTTTATTCTAGCGGGAGGGCCAATGGGGATACGCAGTATTTT; CDR3aa: CASSFYSSGRANGDTQYF
d_gene: TRBD1; len: 14; abundance: .; j_gene: TRBJ1-3; v_gene: TRBV7-6; CDR3nt: TGTGCCAGCAGCAGAGACAGGGCTGGAAACACCATATATTTT; CDR3aa: CASSRDRAGNTIYF
d_gene: .; len: 15; abundance: .; j_gene: TRBJ2-7; v_gene: TRBV28; CDR3nt: TGTGCCAGCAGAACGCAGGGTATGGGTACCTACGAGCAGTACTTC; CDR3aa: CASRTQGMGTYEQYF
d_gene: .; len: 15; abundance: .; j_gene: TRBJ2-7; v_gene: TRBV3-1/TRBV3-2; CDR3nt: TGTGCCAGCAGCTCCAGCCCCGGGTCCTACTACGAGCAGTACTTC; CDR3aa: CASSSSPGSYYEQYF
d_gene: .; len: 11; abundance: .; j_gene: TRBJ2-1; v_gene: TRBV19; CDR3nt: TGTGCCAGTAGTATACGCAATGAGCAGTTCTTC; CDR3aa: CASSIRNEQFF
d_gene: TRBD2; len: 15; abundance: .; j_gene: TRBJ2-5; v_gene: TRBV6-5; CDR3nt: TGTGCCAGCAGTTACTCTAGCGGGGGGGCGCAGACCCAGTACTTC; CDR3aa: CASSYSSGGAQTQYF
d_gene: .; len: 15; abundance: .; j_gene: TRBJ1-4; v_gene: TRBV6-5; CDR3nt: TGTGCCAGCAGGGGGGACATGGGTTATAATGAAAAACTGTTTTTT; CDR3aa: CASRGDMGYNEKLFF
d_gene: .; len: 14; abundance: .; j_gene: TRBJ1-1; v_gene: TRBV27; CDR3nt: TGTGCCAGCAGCTGGACAGTCATGAACACTGAAGCTTTCTTT; CDR3aa: CASSWTVMNTEAFF
d_gene: TRBD1; len: 14; abundance: few; j_gene: TRBJ2-5; v_gene: TRBV19; CDR3nt: TGTGCCAGTAGCCAGGACAGGGGGCAAGAGACCCAGTACTTC; CDR3aa: CASSQDRGQETQYF
d_gene: .; len: 13; abundance: .; j_gene: TRBJ2-1; v_gene: TRBV7-3; CDR3nt: TGTGCCAGCAGCTACGGGAAGATGGGTGAGCAGTTCTTC; CDR3aa: CASSYGKMGEQFF
d_gene: TRBD2; len: 14; abundance: .; j_gene: TRBJ2-1; v_gene: TRBV24-1; CDR3nt: TGTGCCACCTGTTACGGGGGGGGGACCAATGAGCAGTTCTTC; CDR3aa: CATCYGGGTNEQFF
d_gene: TRBD1; len: 17; abundance: .; j_gene: TRBJ1-2; v_gene: TRBV19; CDR3nt: TGTGCCAGTAGACCTCTACCGGGACAGGGGTCGAGCTATGGCTACACCTTC; CDR3aa: CASRPLPGQGSSYGYTF
d_gene: .; len: 16; abundance: .; j_gene: TRBJ2-7; v_gene: TRBV15; CDR3nt: TGTGCCACCAGCAGAGATCGAGCACGACAGCCCTACGAGCAGTACTTC; CDR3aa: CATSRDRARQPYEQYF